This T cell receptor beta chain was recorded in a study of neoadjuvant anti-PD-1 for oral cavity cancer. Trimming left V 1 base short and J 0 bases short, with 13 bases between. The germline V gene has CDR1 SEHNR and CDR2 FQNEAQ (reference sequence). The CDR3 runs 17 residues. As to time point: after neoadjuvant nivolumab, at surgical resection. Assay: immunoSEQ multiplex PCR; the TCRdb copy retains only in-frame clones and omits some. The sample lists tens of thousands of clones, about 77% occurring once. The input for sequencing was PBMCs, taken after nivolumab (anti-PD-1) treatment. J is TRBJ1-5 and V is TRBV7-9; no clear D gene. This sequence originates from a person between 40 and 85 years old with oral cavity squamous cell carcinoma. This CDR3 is CASSLGEERNSNQPQHF. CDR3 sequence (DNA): TGTGCCAGCAGCTTAGGCGAGGAACGGAATAGCAATCAGCCCCAGCATTTT.